A single sample is the source of the 18 T cell receptor beta chains below, sequenced in a study of blood T cell repertoires in COVID-19. The protocol was immunoSEQ multiplex PCR, while the TCRdb copy is restricted to in-frame clones and leaves out a portion. The table has roughly 410,000 clones, approximately 89% seen once; the top ten hold about 2.5%. Sequenced material: peripheral blood. The receptors were sampled from a woman aged 55 to 70 with COVID-19, enrolled during active disease.

CDR3 protein: CASSPTLDTEAFF. The CDR3 DNA is TGTGCCAGCTCTCCGACTTTGGACACTGAAGCTTTCTTT. The V and J genes are TRBV18 and TRBJ1-1; D not resolved. The length of the CDR3 is 13 residues. Germline values: CDR1 KGHSH, CDR2 LQKENI. V shed 6 bases and J shed 3 bases, with 11 bases lying between them.

The chain has TRBV12-3 or TRBV12-4 and TRBJ1-1, with 8 positions matching TRBD1. This CDR3 is 13 amino acids long. After removal of 8 bases from V and 1 base from J, the junction contained 3 bases not matched to a gene. CDR3 region: CASRGTGNTEAFF. CDR3 in DNA: TGTGCCAGCCGTGGGACAGGGAACACTGAAGCTTTCTTT.

This chain uses TRBV5-8 with TRBJ2-2, with 8 nucleotides matching TRBD1. V was pared by 4 bases and J by 4 bases, with 9 bases of the junction left unmatched. The CDR3 extends over 16 amino acids. Germline V gene sequence: CDR1 SGHTS, CDR2 YDEGEE. The CDR3 coding sequence is TGTGCCAGCAGCGAGAGACAGGGGAGGAGCACCGGGGAGCTGTTTTTT. As protein: CASSERQGRSTGELFF.

The genes are TRBV20-1 and TRBJ2-7; possible D gene TRBD1, 6 bases. The CDR3 loop spans 11 amino acids. Germline CDR1 DFQATT, CDR2 SNEGSKA (reference sequence). Deletions cut 8 bases from V and 1 base from J, with 9 bases between. This chain's CDR3 is CSLGQSYEQYF. The CDR3 DNA reads TGCAGTCTAGGACAGTCCTACGAGCAGTACTTC.

The sample holds one count of this clone. The chain employs TRBV30 and TRBJ1-4; weak D call: TRBD1 (5 bases). Germline CDR1 is GTSNPN and CDR2 is SVGIG (reference sequence). The CDR3 has 15 amino acids. V was cut by 3 bases and J by 7 bases, with 18 bases left in between. For the CDR3, the DNA is TGTGCCTGGAGCGGACCCGGGGGAAGGGGTGAAAAACTGTTTTTT. Amino acids: CAWSGPGGRGEKLFF.

The chain couples TRBV11-2 to TRBJ2-1; 7 nucleotides align to TRBD1. CDR1 and CDR2 from the germline V gene are SGHAT and FQNNGV. This CDR3 comprises 13 residues. V gave up 5 bases and J gave up 3 bases; unmatched junction bases: 1. The CDR3 sequence is CASSRDSYNEQFF. For the CDR3, the DNA is TGTGCCAGCAGCCGGGACAGCTACAATGAGCAGTTCTTC.

The V gene is TRBV9, the J gene TRBJ1-2; TRBD1 aligns across 8 bases. With 1 base clipped from V and 6 bases from J, the junction kept 8 bases outside the gene matches. CDR1 and CDR2 from the germline V gene are SGDLS and YYNGEE. The CDR3 contains 15 residues. CDR3 sequence reads: CASSVNRGARDGYTF. DNA of the CDR3: TGTGCCAGCAGCGTAAACAGGGGGGCGCGGGATGGCTACACCTTC.

The chain links TRBV19 to TRBJ2-7, with 10 positions matching TRBD2. This CDR3 region has 16 residues. Germline CDR1 LNHDA, CDR2 SQIVND (reference sequence). V shed 5 bases, J shed 1 base, and the junction held 8 bases outside the gene matches. The CDR3 bases are TGTGCCAGTAGTCCTCTTTGGACTAGCGGTTCCTACGAGCAGTACTTC. Encoded protein: CASSPLWTSGSYEQYF.

This clone was recorded only once. CDR3 in DNA: TGCAGCGTTGAAAGCGAGACAGCGAACACTGAAGCTTTCTTT. It yields the protein CSVESETANTEAFF. V gene TRBV29-1 combines with J gene TRBJ1-1, with TRBD1 as a possible D gene (5 bases). Germline loops: CDR1 SQVTM, CDR2 ANQGSEA. This CDR3 spans 14 amino acids. V lost 2 bases to trimming and J lost 1 base, with 11 bases between them.

The chain links TRBV7-9 to TRBJ1-2, with 8 bases lining up with TRBD1. Germline-derived CDR1 and CDR2 are SEHNR and FQNEAQ (reference sequence). The trim removed 5 bases at V and 2 bases at J, leaving 10 bases unmatched. The CDR3 spans 16 residues. The CDR3 region has the DNA TGTGCCAGCAGCACAGGGGGGCCCCACCTGAACTATGGCTACACCTTC. Protein sequence: CASSTGGPHLNYGYTF.

The table lists this clone with a count of one. The rearrangement links TRBV9 to TRBJ2-3; the D gene is possibly TRBD1 (5 bases). Trimming took 0 bases from V and 4 from J, leaving 18 bases between them. The CDR3 consists of 17 residues. Germline values: CDR1 SGDLS, CDR2 YYNGEE. The CDR3 loop is CASSVGFTGTLADTQYF. The CDR3 DNA is TGTGCCAGCAGCGTAGGATTCACAGGTACATTGGCAGATACGCAGTATTTT.

The rearrangement links TRBV28 to TRBJ1-1, with D perhaps TRBD1 (5 bases). V was trimmed by 11 bases and J by 5 bases, leaving 12 bases between them. This CDR3 is 11 amino acids long. Germline V gene data show CDR1 as MDHEN and CDR2 as SYDVKM. CDR3 region: CALGRGTEAFF. In DNA form, the CDR3 reads TGTGCCCTAGGCCGGGGGACTGAAGCTTTCTTT.

The chain is built from TRBV5-1 and TRBJ1-2; D ambiguous. V gave up 0 bases and J gave up 7 bases, with 10 bases separating them. Germline CDR1 is SGHRS and CDR2 is YFSETQ. The CDR3 length is 13 residues. The CDR3 loop reads CASSLGAEGGYTF. As DNA, the CDR3 is TGCGCCAGCAGCTTGGGGGCGGAGGGTGGCTACACCTTC.

CDR3 in amino acids: CASSSRTAPYEQYF. The CDR3, as DNA: TGTGCCAGCAGTTCTCGGACAGCTCCGTACGAGCAGTACTTC. The chain employs TRBV6-5 and TRBJ2-7; perhaps TRBD1 as D (6 bases). With 4 bases removed from V and 4 bases from J, the gap between germline ends came to 14 bases. The CDR3 consists of 14 residues. From germline, CDR1 is MNHEY and CDR2 SVGAGI.

J is TRBJ1-2 and V is TRBV29-1; tentative D call: TRBD1 (5 bases). The CDR3 contains 12 residues. The V gene lost 2 bases and the J gene lost 5 bases, with 9 bases spanning the gap. Germline V CDR1 and CDR2: SQVTM, ANQGSEA. CDR3 in DNA: TGCAGCGTTGAACGGGGGGAGTATGGCTACACCTTC. This gives the protein CSVERGEYGYTF.

V gene TRBV9 combines with J gene TRBJ1-3, with D maybe TRBD1 (6 bases). The CDR3 has 14 amino acids. Looked up from germline, CDR1 is SGDLS and CDR2 is YYNGEE. Trimming stripped 4 bases from V and 2 bases from J, with 10 bases between. The CDR3, as DNA: TGTGCCAGCAGCCTTAACAGGGCTGGAAACACCATATATTTT. It codes for CASSLNRAGNTIYF.

This clone came up a few times. The J gene is TRBJ2-7, the V gene TRBV7-9; no firm D call. From germline, CDR1 is SEHNR and CDR2 FQNEAQ (reference sequence). The V end was cut by 4 bases, the J end by 6 bases, with 7 bases between. The CDR3 is 11 amino acids. The CDR3 DNA sequence: TGTGCCAGCAGCTACAGTCGCGAGCAGTACTTC. Amino acid sequence: CASSYSREQYF.

This clone occurred once. The genes are TRBV3-1 (or the pseudogene TRBV3-2) and TRBJ1-5; D gene unclear. Trimming took off 2 bases at V and 6 bases at J, with 11 bases between the two ends. Germline V lookup: CDR1 LGHDT, CDR2 YNNKEL (reference sequence). The CDR3 has 14 amino acids. The CDR3 DNA follows: TGTGCCAGCAGCCAATACAATCGGGGTCAGCCCCAGCATTTT. Its protein is CASSQYNRGQPQHF.